The clone carrying this T cell receptor beta chain was counted a few times. The antigen remains unidentified. Each of the donors was a healthy bone marrow donor. The data derive from a study of cytomegalovirus exposure and HLA in healthy donors. This PCR relied on a set of 60 Vbeta primers and 13 Jbeta primers. Profiling relied on immunoSEQ multiplex PCR, and the TCRdb table lists in-frame clones only, not all of them. The table has around 100,000 clones, over 65% seen once; the top ten hold 5.4%. Germline loops: CDR1 SGHDT, CDR2 YYEEEE. This CDR3 is 16 amino acids long. V gave up 3 bases and J gave up 0 bases, with 12 bases separating them. Study observations and caveats: HLA alleles were associated with fewer than 20,000 TCR beta sequences in a later analysis at 0.05 false discovery rate. With high specificity and sensitivity, the classifier reportedly diagnosed cytomegalovirus status. As a later analysis showed, several of the most significant clusters appeared to be linked to common viral pathogens.

The receptor comes from a woman aged 25 to 39 in good health and CMV-seropositive. This chain joins TRBV5-6 and TRBJ1-4, with D tentatively TRBD1 (5 bases). Material: PBMCs. The CDR3 protein is CASSYIGHSTNEKLFF. The CDR3 DNA reads as TGTGCCAGCAGCTATATCGGACATTCAACTAATGAAAAACTGTTTTTT.